This T cell receptor (beta chain) originates from a study of T cells in Graves' hyperthyroidism and ophthalmopathy. About the study: Peripheral blood was obtained at initial diagnosis, preceding any treatment.

Ten or more counts support this clonotype. Amplified TCR beta CDR3 regions derived from RNA transcripts. HTBI primers drove first-round RT-PCR of the TCR CDR3. One entry per CDR3 protein, called by TCRdb with MiXCR from the multiplex PCR reads. The data hold hundreds of thousands of distinct CDR3 sequences, with about 14% observed a single time. Sample: blood. The receptor was derived from a woman between 45 and 60 years old with Graves' ophthalmopathy.

CDR3 sequence: CASSMSGQYNEQFF. In DNA form, the CDR3 reads TGTGCCAGTAGTATGTCTGGACAGTACAATGAGCAGTTCTTC. The chain has TRBV19 and TRBJ2-1, with D possibly matching TRBD1 (6 bases). This CDR3 contains 14 residues. Germline values: CDR1 LNHDA, CDR2 SQIVND (reference sequence). Trimming took off 3 bases at V and 4 bases at J, with 10 bases between the two ends.